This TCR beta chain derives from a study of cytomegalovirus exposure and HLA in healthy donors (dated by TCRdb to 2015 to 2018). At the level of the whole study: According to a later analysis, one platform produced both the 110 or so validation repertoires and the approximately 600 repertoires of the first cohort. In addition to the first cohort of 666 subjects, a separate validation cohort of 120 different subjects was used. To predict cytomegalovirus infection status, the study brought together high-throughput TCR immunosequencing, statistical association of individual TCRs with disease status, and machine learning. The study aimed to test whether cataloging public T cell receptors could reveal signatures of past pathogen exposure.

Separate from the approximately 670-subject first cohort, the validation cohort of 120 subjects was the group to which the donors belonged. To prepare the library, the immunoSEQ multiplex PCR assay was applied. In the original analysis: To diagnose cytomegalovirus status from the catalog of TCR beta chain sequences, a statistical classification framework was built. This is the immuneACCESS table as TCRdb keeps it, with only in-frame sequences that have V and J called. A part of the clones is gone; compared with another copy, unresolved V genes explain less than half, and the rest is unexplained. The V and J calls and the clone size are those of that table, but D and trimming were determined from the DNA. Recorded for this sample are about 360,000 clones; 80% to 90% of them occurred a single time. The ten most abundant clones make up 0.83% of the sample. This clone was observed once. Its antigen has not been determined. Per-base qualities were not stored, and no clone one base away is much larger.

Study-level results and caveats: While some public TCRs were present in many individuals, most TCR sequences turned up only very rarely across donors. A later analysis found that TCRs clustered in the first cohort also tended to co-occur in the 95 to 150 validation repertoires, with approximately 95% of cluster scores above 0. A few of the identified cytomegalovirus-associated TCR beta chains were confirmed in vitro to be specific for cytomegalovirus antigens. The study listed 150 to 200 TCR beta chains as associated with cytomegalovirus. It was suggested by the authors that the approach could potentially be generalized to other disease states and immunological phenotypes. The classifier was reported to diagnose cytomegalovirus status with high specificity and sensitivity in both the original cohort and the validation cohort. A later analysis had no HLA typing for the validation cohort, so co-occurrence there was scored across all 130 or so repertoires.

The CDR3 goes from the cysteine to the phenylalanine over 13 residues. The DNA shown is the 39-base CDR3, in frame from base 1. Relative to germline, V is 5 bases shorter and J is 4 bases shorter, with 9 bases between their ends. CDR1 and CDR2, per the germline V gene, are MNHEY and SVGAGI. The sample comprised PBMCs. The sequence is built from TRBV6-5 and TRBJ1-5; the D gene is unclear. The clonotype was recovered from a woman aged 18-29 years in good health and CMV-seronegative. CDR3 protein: CASSPYKNQPQHF. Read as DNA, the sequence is TGTGCCAGCAGTCCGTATAAAAATCAGCCCCAGCATTTT.